Below, one T cell receptor beta chain is given with its context. Clinical histories supplied by participants themselves formed the basis of cohort assignment. Profiled with immunoSEQ multiplex PCR; TCRdb holds only in-frame clones, not every one. In the table there are about 400,000 clones, about 90% of which are singletons. This record comes from a study of blood T cell repertoires in COVID-19. The CDR3 covers 14 residues. V was shortened by 4 bases and J by 1 base, with 9 bases between the two germline ends. Germline V gene data show CDR1 as SGHNT and CDR2 as YYREEE (reference sequence). Sample: PBMCs or T cells enriched from blood (not recorded which). The chain joins TRBV5-4 to TRBJ2-1; TRBD2 might be the D (6 bases). This TCR came from a woman younger than 45 who had recovered from COVID-19. The CDR3 is CASSPGGSYNEQFF. The DNA for the CDR3 is TGTGCCAGCAGCCCCGGGGGTTCCTACAATGAGCAGTTCTTC.